This TCR beta chain is drawn from a study of blood T cell repertoires in COVID-19. Looking at the study overall: Whether acute or convalescent, the COVID-19 samples came from the United States, Italy and Spain. Sample material is recorded as cDNA or gDNA derived from T cells, B-cell-depleted T cells, or PBMCs.

The data were produced by immunoSEQ multiplex PCR, yet TCRdb's version contains in-frame clones alone and is incomplete. The sample gives approximately 170,000 clones, roughly four fifths of which show up once; approximately 8% is in the top ten. Trimming took 3 bases from V and 4 from J; bases not matched to a gene: 1. The germline gives CDR1 SGHRS, CDR2 YFSETQ. The CDR3 runs to 14 residues. The chain joins TRBV5-1 to TRBJ2-3, with 11 bases fitting TRBD1. Sequencing was done on a sample of peripheral blood. The clonotype comes from a woman in her 70s with COVID-19, enrolled during active disease. CDR3 coding DNA: TGCGCCAGCAGCTGGACAGGGGGCGCAGATACGCAGTATTTT. Translation: CASSWTGGADTQYF.